This T cell receptor beta chain originates from a study of T-cell memory formation after mild COVID-19 (dated by TCRdb to the early 2020s). About the full investigation: TCR sequence clusters from the two donors were found to be largely donor specific. In two donors, T-cell clones that expanded and contracted after mild COVID-19 were tracked by sequencing TCRalpha and TCRbeta repertoires over time. Two young, previously healthy adult volunteers, one female and one male, were included in the cohort.

Taken from the germline V gene (reference sequence), the CDR1 and CDR2 loops are DFQATT and SNEGSKA. V is cut back by 2 bases and J by 4 bases, with 6 bases in the junction unmatched. The CDR3 covers 15 residues, taking in both the cysteine and the phenylalanine. Only the CDR3 region is kept as DNA, spanning 45 bases read in frame from base 1. PBMCs were isolated by Ficoll-Paque density gradient centrifugation. This clonotype showed up many times. Its antigen target is currently unknown. Within one base of it there is no much larger clone, and no base qualities were kept. Data came from an Illumina NovaSeq 6000. Using 5'RACE with constant-segment primers, TCRalpha and TCRbeta cDNA libraries were constructed, with sample barcodes and unique molecular identifiers added in the process. Trizol reagent was used to extract RNA from every sample. The libraries were amplified in two PCR steps, and the second step added a second sample barcode and Illumina TruSeq adapters. The libraries were sequenced on an Illumina NovaSeq using 2 x 150 bp paired-end reads. From the authors' description of their analysis: With migec v1.2.7, reads were demultiplexed and then collapsed into UMI-guided consensus sequences. Using mixcr v2.1.11, UMI consensuses were aligned to TRA and TRB V and J templates and then assembled into clonotypes. A clonotype was counted as expanded or contracted only if both edgeR and NoisET called the change significant, with noise models trained on biological replicates. For edgeR calls, a false discovery rate-adjusted p below 0.01 and a log2 fold-change threshold of 1 were applied. As an exploratory analysis of dynamics, max-normalized trajectories of the 1000 most abundant clonotypes were examined with PCA combined with hierarchical clustering. Each responding clone was given a CD4 or CD8 phenotype based on the CD4+ and CD8+ repertoires, which had been sequenced separately. Starting from the raw public reads, TCRdb applied fastp trimming at Q25, assembled clones with MiXCR and retained in-frame beta chains. Identical CDR3 protein sequences are pooled into one entry, listed with their most common genes and DNA. In this record, the V and J calls reflect TCRdb's handling and not the investigators' own analysis. The sample yields approximately 150,000 distinct CDR3 sequences; 6% were counted once. Approximately 2% of the sample rests with the top ten.

Overall study outcomes, separate from this receptor: Contracting CD4+ clones were located mainly in the CM and EM memory subsets, whereas CD8+ clones were found to be enriched in EMRA. Whether the second-wave clones peaking on day 37 were SARS-CoV-2 specific was not confirmed. Only a couple of mild cases were covered by the study, and larger cohorts that include severe cases with pre-infection samples were considered necessary. From day 15 to 85, contracting clones showed balanced CD4/CD8 phenotypes, whereas a second wave of clones that expanded from day 15 to 37 leaned towards CD4+. The detection of some responding clones in pre-infection memory suggests that pre-existing cross-reactive memory T cells joined the SARS-CoV-2 response.

The receptor comes from an adult woman who had mild COVID-19 (a few samples of this study predate the infection). The sample titles of this study are shuffled in the database, so cell type and time point are left out; the donor was told from shared clones. Material for sequencing was PBMCs or a T cell subset sorted from them (not recorded which). The rearrangement combines TRBV20-1 with TRBJ2-5; 11 nucleotides in the junction match TRBD2. The CDR3 corresponds to CSARTRLAGRETQYF. The nucleotide sequence reads as follows: TGCAGTGCTAGAACCCGACTAGCGGGACGAGAGACCCAGTACTTC.